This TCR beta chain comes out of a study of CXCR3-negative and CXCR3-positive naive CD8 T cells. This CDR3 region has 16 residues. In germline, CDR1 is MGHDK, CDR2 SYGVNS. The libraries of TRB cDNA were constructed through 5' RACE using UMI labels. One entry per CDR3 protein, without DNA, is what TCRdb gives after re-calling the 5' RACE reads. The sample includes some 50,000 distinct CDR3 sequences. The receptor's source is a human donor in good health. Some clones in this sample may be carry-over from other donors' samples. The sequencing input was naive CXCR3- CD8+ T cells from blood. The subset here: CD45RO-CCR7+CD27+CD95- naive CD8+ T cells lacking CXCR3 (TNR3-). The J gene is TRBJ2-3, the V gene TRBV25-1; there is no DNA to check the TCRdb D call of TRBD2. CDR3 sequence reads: CASSEGQGPHTDTQYF.